The text below deals with one TCR beta chain. These data are taken from a study of cytomegalovirus exposure and HLA in healthy donors. CDR1 SGDLS and CDR2 YYNGEE come from the germline V gene. This CDR3 is 16 amino acids long. Losses at the gene ends were 3 bases for V and 7 bases for J; bases not matched to a gene: 10. PCR was performed using 60 Vbeta and 13 Jbeta primers. Generated by immunoSEQ multiplex PCR, the TCRdb table keeps only in-frame clones and is missing some. The data show over 150,000 clones, roughly 80% seen once. The chain employs TRBV9 and TRBJ2-2; 9 bases are shared with TRBD1. The source is a man younger than 45 in good health and CMV-seronegative. Sequencing was performed on PBMCs. For the CDR3, the DNA is TGTGCCAGCAGCGCCCCCTCCGGGACAGGGTACGGGGAGCTGTTTTTT. Translated: CASSAPSGTGYGELFF.